The clone carrying this T cell receptor beta chain was recorded a few times. The antigen remains unidentified. The sample comes from a study of T cells after yellow fever vaccination. Across the study: Fractions low in cell number were prepared with SMART-Seq v4 Ultra Low Input. Broader study findings: In FACS-sorted repertoires, abundant clonotypes from the bulk population could appear as contaminants. A secondary response was less intense yet reached its peak sooner, at day 5 versus 15.

The CDR3 is 14 amino acids. V lost 4 bases and J lost 7, with 18 bases in between. CDR1 SGHRS and CDR2 YFSETQ come from the germline V gene. It was through 5'RACE template switching that TCR cDNA was made, with a universal primer site and UMIs added. TCRdb re-analysed the 5' RACE reads in MiXCR, keeping a single row per CDR3 protein. The profile shows 620,000 or so distinct CDR3 sequences, 17% of them singletons. The clonotype comes from a man aged 18 to 30 who received the YFV17D yellow fever vaccine. The gene calls are TRBV5-1 and TRBJ2-7, with D possibly TRBD2 on 6 matching bases. Sequences were derived from PBMCs, sampled 5 to 6 days after the first yellow fever vaccination. As DNA, the CDR3 is TGCGCCAGCAGCACCCTCGGGGCTCGGGGGGAGCAGTACTTC. As protein: CASSTLGARGEQYF.